Below, one T cell receptor beta chain is given with its context. The antigen this receptor binds is unknown. Per-nucleotide qualities are absent, and no much larger clonotype sits a single base away. Library prep was done by the immunoSEQ multiplex PCR assay. A mixture of 60 forward primers for TCR Vbeta segments and 13 reverse primers for TCR Jbeta segments was used in the multiplex PCR. A multiplex PCR assay on genomic DNA amplified the CDR3 region of rearranged TCR beta genes. The Illumina HiSeq System was used to sequence the amplified TCR beta libraries as 87-base-pair reads. Processing in the source paper ran as follows. In a later analysis, 70 million to 95 million unique TCR beta chains were counted across the 666 repertoires, and roughly 11 million of these chains were shared by at least two donors. A nearest-neighbor algorithm error-corrected the raw reads and collapsed the reads into unique sequences, merging closely related sequences to remove PCR and sequencing errors. Alignment of CDR3 sequences to IMGT reference sequences was used to assign V, D and J gene segments. Each retained sequence needed at least a six-nucleotide match to both a V gene segment and a J gene segment. A rearrangement was called productive if the CDR3 had no stop codons and remained in frame with V and J, and every other rearrangement was called non-productive. CDR3 was defined according to IMGT convention as the region running from the second conserved V-encoded cysteine to the conserved J-encoded phenylalanine. The earlier analysis of a few hundred of the donors excluded sequences that lacked an unambiguous match to a single V gene segment. In an earlier analysis of approximately 590 of the donors, V segments were called functional above 56.7% productive rearrangements and were called segregating when the between-donor standard deviation exceeded 5%. A statistical classification framework was developed to diagnose cytomegalovirus status using the catalog of TCR beta chain sequences. V and J gene assignment, in a later analysis, came from comparing TCR nucleotide sequences with IMGT/GENE-DB human TR gene sequences. A later analysis assigned CDR3 sequences and most-parsimonious VDJ recombination scenarios with the TCRdist pipeline. In a later analysis, each TCR beta chain was defined by its CDR3 amino acid sequence together with its V-gene family, and reads without a unique V-gene family were excluded. A later analysis removed several hundred highly shared, low-generation-probability nucleotide sequences to deal with suspected cross-contamination and a sequencing artifact. In a later analysis, a clonal expansion index for each public chain was calculated from normalized within-repertoire ranks of inferred template counts. In a later analysis, generation probabilities were computed with a VDJ recombination model fitted to out-of-frame rearrangements, and the resulting probabilities were checked against IGoR. In a later analysis, TCR-TCR, TCR-HLA and TCR-CMV co-occurrence was scored with hypergeometric tests, and a repertoire-size bias correction was applied to TCR pairs. False discovery rates were estimated in a later analysis by permuting HLA or CMV assignments 20 times. In a later analysis, co-occurring TCRs were grouped using DBSCAN, and TCRdist sequence similarity was added for clustering within HLA-allele-positive subsets. Repertoires with fewer than 30,000 or more than 120,000 public chains, plus five repertoires with anomalous nucleotide sharing, were excluded from co-occurrence clustering. TCRdb re-hosts the immuneACCESS table, in-frame sequences only. Its copies lack some clones; in the studies checked, an unresolved V gene accounts for under half of them, and the cause for the rest is not known. The V and J calls and clone size come from that table; D and trimming were worked out from the DNA. The table for this sample lists 180,000 or so clones; 70% to 80% of them were counted only once. Approximately 2.2% of the sample lies in the top ten.

CDR1 is given as LGHNA and CDR2 as YSLEER, both from the germline V gene. Spanning cysteine to phenylalanine, the CDR3 consists of 18 amino acids. Left in the record is the CDR3 DNA by itself, 54 bases read in frame from the first base. V is shortened by 0 bases, J by 4 bases, and the region joining them spans 16 bases. The cohort was made up of roughly 670 healthy bone marrow donors. At the time of sampling, every cohort member was nominally healthy, though immune exposures that went unrecorded were likely present. The donor was CMV seronegative and belonged to the group of roughly 330 seronegative cohort members. A peripheral blood sample was collected from each donor, and TCR beta sequencing was performed on peripheral blood mononuclear cells. Genomic DNA was extracted from the blood cell samples with the Qiagen DNeasy Blood Extraction Kit. The data derive from a study of cytomegalovirus exposure and HLA in healthy donors (dated by TCRdb to about 2017). The study in broad terms: According to an earlier analysis of 450 to 650 of the donors, roughly 180 million T cells yielded 90 million to 140 million unique TCR beta sequences and approximately 300 Gb of sequence data. Roughly 300 gigabases of sequencing data and approximately 80 million unique TCR sequences were included in an early release covering 500 to 750 HLA-typed donors. Of the roughly 400 genotyped donors, approximately 80% were placed in the genetic ancestry cluster associated with self-reported Caucasian donors. The study aimed to test whether signatures of past pathogen exposure could be identified by cataloging public T cell receptors. Using immunosequencing, the study profiled T cell repertoires from fewer than 700 subjects and related those repertoires to cytomegalovirus serostatus. In addition to the first cohort of roughly 700 subjects, a separate validation cohort of 120 different subjects was used. To predict cytomegalovirus infection status, the study brought together high-throughput TCR immunosequencing, statistical association of individual TCRs with disease status, and machine learning. A later analysis re-examined previously published TCR beta repertoires from around 670 donors and added high-resolution HLA genotyping to investigate patterns of TCR occurrence. In the later analysis, no new phenotypic data were used to find candidate immune exposures; instead, reliance was placed on TCR beta sequences and their occurrence across donors. An earlier analysis of fewer than 700 of the donors applied high-throughput TCR beta sequencing to assess whether each TCR beta V gene segment acted as functional or pseudogenic. Donor age, sex, ethnicity and CMV serostatus were compiled together with the repertoire data. A later genetic analysis took genome-wide SNP genotypes for about 65% of the 666 donors and used that subset as a discovery cohort. All discovery cohort repertoires had been generated on a single sequencing platform. Both class I and class II loci were covered by HLA typing, at four-digit resolution. Typing coverage varied by locus: 629-630 donors for A, B, C, DRB1 and DQB1; more than 500 for DQA1; nearly 610 for DPA1; more than 450 for DPB1. Because of strong linkage in the cohort, roughly five DR-DQ haplotypes were treated as single units for association and clustering. Across 300 to 500 genotyped donors of the cohort, an average of about 200,000 unique TCR beta nucleotide sequences per donor were sequenced, and roughly 20% of those sequences were non-productive.

Broad study findings and their caveats: In an earlier analysis of approximately 590 of the donors, most TCR beta V segments were observed in productive rearrangements about 87% or about 30% of the time, broadly matching IMGT annotations. CMV serostatus was the only immune exposure information available for the cohort. In a later analysis, some 17,000 TCR beta sequences were associated with specific HLA alleles at a false discovery rate of 0.05. A later analysis found that HLA-associated TCR beta chains were more clonally expanded and had lower generation probabilities than equally common non-associated chains. Because some donors lacked HLA typing at each locus, the association tests relied only on the typed subset. A few of the identified cytomegalovirus-associated TCR beta chains were confirmed in vitro to be specific for cytomegalovirus antigens. Correlated functional status among segregating V segments might be attributable to linkage disequilibrium, but an unknown experimental factor could not be ruled out. Only TCR beta chains were sequenced in this cohort, and the absence of alpha or paired-chain data limited detectable features. Presence/absence analyses assumed roughly uniform sequencing depth across donors, an assumption that may not hold. A group of highly shared sequence variants was considered likely to be a technical artifact of the sequencing pipeline. Some IMGT-functional V segments, including TRBV6-2 and TRBV6-3, could not be distinguished by the 87-base-pair reads and were therefore excluded. The authors suggested that the approach could potentially be extended to other disease states and immunological phenotypes. A later analysis found that TCR association rates varied across HLA loci, with DRB1 alleles showing the most associated TCRs and HLA-C alleles the fewest. The study listed over 150 TCR beta chains as associated with cytomegalovirus. An association between a missense DCLRE1C variant and V-gene and J-gene trimming of TCR beta chains was found in a later genetic analysis and replicated in an independent cohort. Several of the top co-occurrence clusters appeared to be linked to parvovirus B19, influenza, CMV and Epstein-Barr virus, according to a later analysis. In a later analysis, most CMV-associated TCR beta chains were found to appear HLA-restricted, with HLA associations seemingly driven largely by CMV exposure. While some public TCRs were present in many individuals, most TCR sequences turned up only very rarely across donors. When HLA alleles, especially DR and DQ, strongly co-occurred, attributing TCR associations to individual alleles was difficult. In both the original and validation cohorts, the classifier was reported to diagnose cytomegalovirus status with high specificity and sensitivity. Because counts were too low, around 18 rarely observed V segments, including chromosome 9 orphons, were left out of the earlier analysis of 587 of the donors. A further reported finding was that TCR beta sequences accurately predicted the HLA-A and HLA-B alleles for most subjects in the first cohort. In a later genetic analysis, fewer N-insertions in productive TCRs were reported among donors in an Asian-associated ancestry cluster than the roughly 700-donor mean.

The material sequenced was PBMCs. The receptor was derived from a woman between 45 and 65 years old in good health and CMV-seronegative. The chain couples TRBV4-3 to TRBJ2-6, with TRBD1 as a weak D call on 7 bases. The CDR3 has the sequence CASSQDGPGGSGANVLTF. In nucleotides, the sequence is TGCGCCAGCAGCCAAGATGGGCCAGGGGGGTCCGGGGCCAACGTCCTGACTTTC.